The text below deals with one TCR beta chain. The data stem from a study of CD8+ T cells in alopecia areata. Reverse transcribed after extraction, RNA yielded cDNA as the sequencing template. Data came from immunoSEQ multiplex PCR; TCRdb stores just in-frame clones and leaves some out. The sample includes about 150,000 clones, about 51% of them seen just once. The ends were cut back, 7 bases at V and 5 bases at J, with 23 bases in the middle. Germline V lookup: CDR1 SGHVS, CDR2 FQNEAQ. The CDR3 is 17 amino acids. The receptor was derived from a human donor with alopecia areata. The starting material was CD8+ T cells sorted from blood, obtained at week 0. The chain links TRBV7-8 to TRBJ2-2; the D gene could be TRBD1 or TRBD2 (5 bases each). The CDR3 region is CASTSGRGPRGTGELFF. The CDR3 coding sequence is TGTGCCAGCACCTCTGGTAGGGGCCCACGCGGGACCGGGGAGCTGTTTTTT.